Below are 11 T cell receptor beta chains sequenced from a single sample in a study of cytomegalovirus exposure and HLA in healthy donors. Primers for the PCR totalled 60 Vbeta and 13 Jbeta. Some clones are missing from TCRdb's copy, which holds only in-frame ones; the method was immunoSEQ multiplex PCR. The sample has about 150,000 clones; approximately 85% are singletons. The specimen was PBMCs. These receptor sequences come from a woman aged 18-35 years in good health and CMV-seronegative.

In this sample, this clone turned up once. J is TRBJ2-7 and V is TRBV19; possible D gene TRBD1, 6 bases. Germline CDR1 reads LNHDA; CDR2 reads SQIVND (reference sequence). CDR3 size: 12 residues. V was trimmed by 8 bases and J by 0 bases, leaving 8 bases between them. The CDR3 coding sequence is TGTGCCAGTGCGACAGGCTCCTACGAGCAGTACTTC. Translation gives CASATGSYEQYF.

This clone was detected a few times. The chain recombines TRBV4-3 with TRBJ2-1; TRBD2 matches at 8 bases. Germline CDR1 LGHNA, CDR2 YSLEER. The CDR3 sequence is 15 residues long. Unmatched junction bases numbered 5, after V lost 0 bases and J lost 7 bases. The CDR3 DNA is TGCGCCAGCAGCCAAGATGGTACTAGCGGAAATGAGCAGTTCTTC. Translation gives CASSQDGTSGNEQFF.

The rearrangement uses TRBV6-1 and TRBJ2-7, with 8 bases matching TRBD1. CDR3 length: 16 amino acids. V gave up 2 bases and J gave up 5 bases; unmatched junction bases: 11. The germline V gene encodes CDR1 MNHNS and CDR2 SASEGT. The CDR3 region is CASSELMGQGADEQYF. CDR3 DNA: TGTGCCAGCAGTGAACTCATGGGGCAGGGGGCGGACGAGCAGTACTTC.

Concerning this clone: Germline is not matched at one junction end, which may reflect a read error. The J gene is TRBJ2-4, the V gene TRBV7-9; 9 bases match TRBD1. CDR1 and CDR2 (germline): SEHNR, FQNEAQ (reference sequence). The CDR3 runs 16 residues. CDR3 amino acids: CSSSNGQGKTKNIQYF. DNA for the CDR3: TGTTCCAGCAGTAACGGACAGGGGAAAACCAAAAACATTCAGTACTTC.

The rearrangement uses TRBV2 and TRBJ1-5, with D tentatively TRBD1 (5 bases). V dropped 5 bases and J dropped 4 bases, with 12 bases sitting between them. CDR1 SNHLY and CDR2 FYNNEI come from the germline V gene. The CDR3 runs 14 residues. CDR3 nucleotide sequence: TGTGCCAGCAGTTTACAGGTTACAAATCAGCCCCAGCATTTT. This gives the protein CASSLQVTNQPQHF.

This rearrangement joins TRBV27 to TRBJ1-2, with 8 bases that match TRBD1. The V and J ends lost 1 base and 2 bases, in that order; junction bases with no gene match: 3. Germline assignment: CDR1 MNHEY and CDR2 SMNVEV (reference sequence). The CDR3 spans 15 residues. CDR3 DNA sequence: TGTGCCAGCAGTTTATGGGCAGGGGGCAACTATGGCTACACCTTC. Translating gives CASSLWAGGNYGYTF.

The chain joins TRBV19 to TRBJ1-6, with D perhaps matching TRBD1 (5 bases). The CDR3 runs 16 residues. The ends were cut back, 6 bases at V and 7 bases at J, with 19 bases in the middle. The V gene's germline CDR1 is LNHDA and CDR2 SQIVND (reference sequence). The CDR3 coding sequence is TGTGCCAGTAGGATCGAAGGGGTAGGAAACAATTCACCCCTCCACTTT. It codes for CASRIEGVGNNSPLHF.

This clone was detected once. The CDR3: CASSLAPGGPQSYNEQFF. DNA for the CDR3: TGCGCCAGCAGCTTGGCCCCGGGAGGGCCTCAGTCCTACAATGAGCAGTTCTTC. The J gene is TRBJ2-1, the V gene TRBV5-1; 8 bases agree with TRBD2. Germline CDR1 SGHRS, CDR2 YFSETQ. The trim removed 0 bases at V and 1 base at J, leaving 9 bases unmatched. The length of the CDR3 is 18 residues.

This clone appeared a few times. V usage is TRBV5-4 and J usage is TRBJ1-1, with TRBD1 matching 8 bases. The CDR3 extends over 12 amino acids. Trimming cost V 2 bases and J 6 bases; bases outside gene matches: 0. Looked up from germline, CDR1 is SGHNT and CDR2 is YYREEE (reference sequence). The CDR3 sequence: CASSLQGAEAFF. DNA of the CDR3: TGTGCCAGCAGCTTACAGGGGGCTGAAGCTTTCTTT. Full variable domain (rest looked up from reference TRBV5-4 and TRBJ1-1): ETGVTQSPTHLIKTRGQQVTLRCSSQSGHNTVSWYQQALGQGPQFIFQYYREEENGRGNFPPRFSGLQFPNYSSELNVNALELDDSALYLCASSLQGAEAFFGQGTRLTVV.

J is TRBJ1-4 and V is TRBV29-1; D unclear. CDR1 and CDR2 from the germline V gene are SQVTM and ANQGSEA. The CDR3 runs 14 residues. V was pared by 7 bases and J by 8 bases, with 20 bases between. Here the CDR3 reads CSADRRPEEEKLFF. The CDR3 region has the DNA TGCAGCGCTGATCGTAGACCGGAGGAGGAAAAACTGTTTTTT.

V is TRBV13 and J is TRBJ2-3; a weak D match, TRBD2 (6 bases). Trimming took off 2 bases at V and 4 bases at J, with 10 bases between the two ends. Germline loops: CDR1 PRHDT, CDR2 FYEKMQ (reference sequence). The CDR3 has 14 residues. CDR3 protein: CASSLPRLADTQYF. The CDR3 nucleotides are TGTGCCAGCAGCTTACCCAGACTAGCAGATACGCAGTATTTT. The full variable domain, its missing parts supplied by reference TRBV13 and TRBJ2-3, is AAGVIQSPRHLIKEKRETATLKCYPIPRHDTVYWYQQGPGQDPQFLISFYEKMQSDKGSIPDRFSAQQFSDYHSELNMSSLELGDSALYFCASSLPRLADTQYFGPGTRLTVL.